What follows describes a single T cell receptor beta chain. The data were taken from a study of blood T cell repertoires in COVID-19. Study at large: Some COVID-19 samples were acute and others convalescent; all came from the United States, Italy and Spain.

In the original analysis: Researchers report that nucleated cell counts were estimated from reference gene primer amplification. Method: immunoSEQ multiplex PCR; TCRdb's copy keeps in-frame clones and lacks some. The V and J calls and clone size come from that table; D and trimming were worked out from the DNA. The table includes about 63,000 clones, around 80% detected once. The receptor comes from a human donor in a cohort sampled during active COVID-19. Sequencing was performed on peripheral blood.

CDR3 in amino acids: CAWSATPPGHSNQPQHF. For the CDR3, the DNA is TGTGCCTGGAGCGCTACACCTCCGGGACATTCTAATCAGCCCCAGCATTTT. The rearrangement links TRBV30 to TRBJ1-5; D is perhaps TRBD1 (6 bases). V shed 3 bases and J shed 4 bases, with 22 bases lying between them. CDR1 is GTSNPN and CDR2 is SVGIG in the germline V gene (reference sequence). The CDR3 has 17 amino acids.